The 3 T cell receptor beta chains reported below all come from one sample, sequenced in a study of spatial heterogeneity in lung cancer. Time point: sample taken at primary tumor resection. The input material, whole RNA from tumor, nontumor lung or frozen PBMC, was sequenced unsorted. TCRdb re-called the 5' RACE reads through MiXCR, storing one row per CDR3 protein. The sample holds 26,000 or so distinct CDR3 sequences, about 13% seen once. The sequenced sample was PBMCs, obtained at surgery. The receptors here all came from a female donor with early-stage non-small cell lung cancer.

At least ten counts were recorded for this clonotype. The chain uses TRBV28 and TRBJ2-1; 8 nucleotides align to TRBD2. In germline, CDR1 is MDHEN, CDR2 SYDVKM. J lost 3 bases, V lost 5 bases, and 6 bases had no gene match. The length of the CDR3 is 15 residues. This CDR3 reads CASSPMGLDYNEQFF. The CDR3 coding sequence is TGTGCCAGCAGTCCCATGGGACTAGACTACAATGAGCAGTTCTTC.

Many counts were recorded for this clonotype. The CDR3 protein is CASSRGELYYRNEQFF. The DNA for the CDR3 is TGTGCCAGCAGCCGCGGGGAGCTCTACTATAGGAATGAGCAGTTCTTC. The V gene is TRBV11-2, the J gene TRBJ2-1; D possibly corresponds to TRBD2 (6 bases). CDR1 is SGHAT, CDR2 FQNNGV, per germline. The CDR3 is 16 amino acids. Trimming took 5 bases from V and 7 from J, leaving 21 bases between them.

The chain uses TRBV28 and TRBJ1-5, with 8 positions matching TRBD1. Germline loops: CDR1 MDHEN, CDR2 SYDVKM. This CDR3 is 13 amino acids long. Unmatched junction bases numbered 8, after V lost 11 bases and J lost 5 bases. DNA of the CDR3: TGTGCCTCGAAGGGACAGGAGTATCAGCCCCAGCATTTT. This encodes CASKGQEYQPQHF.